The clone carrying this T cell receptor beta chain occurred many times. Single TCR cDNA molecules each had their own unique molecular identifier. TCRdb re-derived calls from the 5' RACE reads in MiXCR, one entry per CDR3 protein. The table includes about 52,000 distinct CDR3 sequences, around 7% detected once. The record originates from a study of spatial heterogeneity in lung cancer. Whole-study context: Donors were fewer than 90 untreated early-stage non-small cell lung cancer patients. The study sequenced follow-up PBMC samples when they were available, at a median of approximately 2 years after resection.

The CDR3 has 15 residues. Between the trimmed V and J ends, which lost 0 bases and 2 bases, there was a span of 9 bases. Germline V CDR1 and CDR2: SGHRS, YFSETQ. The time point denotes: blood at routine non-recurrence follow-up after resection. The authors sequenced whole RNA from tumor, nontumor lung or frozen PBMC without sorting. The specimen comprised PBMCs, sampled at follow-up. The sequence derives from a female donor with early-stage non-small cell lung cancer. J is TRBJ2-4 and V is TRBV5-1; maybe TRBD1 (6 bases). The CDR3 loop reads CASSLGDTTKNIQYF. Written as DNA, the CDR3 is TGCGCCAGCAGCTTGGGGGACACCACCAAAAACATTCAGTACTTC.